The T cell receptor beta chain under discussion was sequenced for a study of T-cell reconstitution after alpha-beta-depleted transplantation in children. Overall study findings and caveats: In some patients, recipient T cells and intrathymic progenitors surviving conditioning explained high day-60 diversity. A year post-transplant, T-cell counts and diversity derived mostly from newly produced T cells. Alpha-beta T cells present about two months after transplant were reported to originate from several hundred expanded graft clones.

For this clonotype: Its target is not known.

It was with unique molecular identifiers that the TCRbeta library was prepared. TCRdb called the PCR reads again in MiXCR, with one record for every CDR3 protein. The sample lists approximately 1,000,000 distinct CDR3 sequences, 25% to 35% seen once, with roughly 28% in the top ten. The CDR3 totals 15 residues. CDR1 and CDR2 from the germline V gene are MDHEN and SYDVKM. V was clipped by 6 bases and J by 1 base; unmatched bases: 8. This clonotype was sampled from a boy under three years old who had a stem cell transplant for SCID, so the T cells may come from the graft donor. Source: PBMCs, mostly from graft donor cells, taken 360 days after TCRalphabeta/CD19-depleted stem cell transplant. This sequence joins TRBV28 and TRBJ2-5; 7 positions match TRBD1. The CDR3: CASRTTRDSQETQYF. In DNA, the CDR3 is TGTGCCAGCAGGACGACCCGGGACAGCCAAGAGACCCAGTACTTC.